This is a list of T cell receptor beta chains from one sample in a study of cytomegalovirus exposure and HLA in healthy donors. TCRdb's copy holds only in-frame clones and misses some; the assay was immunoSEQ multiplex PCR. The sample lists approximately 220,000 clones, just under 90% occurring once. The material sequenced was PBMCs. The source is a man younger than 35 in good health and CMV-seronegative. The CDR3 runs from the conserved cysteine through the conserved F or W. Each record gives: J gene, V gene, clone size, CDR3 protein. The size field is filled for only some rows; it gives once, few, many or a size class.

J gene: TRBJ2-7
V gene: TRBV27
clone size: NA
CDR3 protein: CASSSGLTGQYF

J gene: TRBJ2-5
V gene: TRBV6-4
clone size: NA
CDR3 protein: CASSDSSRQGIKTQYF

J gene: TRBJ2-5
V gene: TRBV5-1
clone size: few
CDR3 protein: CASSFVSGKETQYF

J gene: TRBJ2-7
V gene: TRBV5-4
clone size: NA
CDR3 protein: CASSLDTQQYF

J gene: TRBJ2-5
V gene: TRBV7-9
clone size: NA
CDR3 protein: CASSFTRETQYF

J gene: TRBJ2-4
V gene: TRBV15
clone size: NA
CDR3 protein: CATSGEPEGLENIQYF

J gene: TRBJ1-3
V gene: TRBV27
clone size: NA
CDR3 protein: CASSLQGFAGNTIYF

J gene: TRBJ2-3
V gene: TRBV4-2
clone size: NA
CDR3 protein: CASSQEWTGVTDTQYF

J gene: TRBJ2-7
V gene: TRBV27
clone size: NA
CDR3 protein: CASSLKGLAGAYEQYF

J gene: TRBJ1-6
V gene: TRBV27
clone size: NA
CDR3 protein: CASLFYSPLHF

J gene: TRBJ2-7
V gene: TRBV5-6
clone size: NA
CDR3 protein: CASSLAGVYEQYF

J gene: TRBJ2-7
V gene: TRBV27
clone size: NA
CDR3 protein: CASSLTSGAYEQYF

J gene: TRBJ1-6
V gene: TRBV6-6
clone size: NA
CDR3 protein: CASMGQGQGNSPLHF

J gene: TRBJ2-5
V gene: TRBV27
clone size: NA
CDR3 protein: CASSSLSGEETQYF

J gene: TRBJ2-3
V gene: TRBV27
clone size: NA
CDR3 protein: CASSLWGLASDTQYF

J gene: TRBJ2-2
V gene: TRBV4-2
clone size: NA
CDR3 protein: CASSRDGVDQYGELFF

J gene: TRBJ2-7
V gene: TRBV7-8
clone size: NA
CDR3 protein: CASSTGPSSYEQYF

J gene: TRBJ1-5
V gene: TRBV10-2
clone size: NA
CDR3 protein: CASSETGSNQPQHF

J gene: TRBJ2-3
V gene: TRBV30
clone size: NA
CDR3 protein: CASTGATDTQYF

J gene: TRBJ1-5
V gene: TRBV28
clone size: NA
CDR3 protein: CASSLLRRDSNQPQHF

J gene: TRBJ1-4
V gene: TRBV7-9
clone size: few
CDR3 protein: CASSHAAGTGNEKLFF

J gene: TRBJ2-3
V gene: TRBV9
clone size: NA
CDR3 protein: CASSVGGLLTDTQYF

J gene: TRBJ2-1
V gene: TRBV5-1
clone size: NA
CDR3 protein: CASRPGQGSYNEQFF

J gene: TRBJ1-1
V gene: TRBV6-1
clone size: NA
CDR3 protein: CASTQGWGQNTEAFF

J gene: TRBJ1-1
V gene: TRBV5-6
clone size: few
CDR3 protein: CASSLGRVAEAFF

J gene: TRBJ2-1
V gene: TRBV5-4
clone size: NA
CDR3 protein: CASSLSGGTYNEQFF

J gene: TRBJ2-5
V gene: TRBV7-7
clone size: NA
CDR3 protein: CASSHGLQGETQYF

J gene: TRBJ1-6
V gene: TRBV7-2
clone size: NA
CDR3 protein: CASSWDRATPPLHF

J gene: TRBJ1-2
V gene: TRBV28
clone size: NA
CDR3 protein: CASRLPLYGYTF

J gene: TRBJ2-1
V gene: TRBV10-1
clone size: once
CDR3 protein: CASARDTNEQFF

J gene: TRBJ2-1
V gene: TRBV10-2
clone size: NA
CDR3 protein: CASSGGDRYNEQFF

J gene: TRBJ1-1
V gene: TRBV10-3
clone size: NA
CDR3 protein: CAISVRDSPDEAFF

J gene: TRBJ2-2
V gene: TRBV2
clone size: NA
CDR3 protein: CASQGLVDTGELFF

J gene: TRBJ2-7
V gene: TRBV7-2
clone size: NA
CDR3 protein: CASSSDKYYEQYF

J gene: TRBJ2-2
V gene: TRBV28
clone size: NA
CDR3 protein: CASRLSGQNTGELFF

J gene: TRBJ2-7
V gene: TRBV7-2
clone size: NA
CDR3 protein: CASSPGTIYEQYF

J gene: TRBJ2-1
V gene: TRBV5-4
clone size: NA
CDR3 protein: CASSLVAGGLPYNEQFF

J gene: TRBJ1-2
V gene: TRBV14
clone size: few
CDR3 protein: CASSPLGLRGDGYTF

J gene: TRBJ2-7
V gene: TRBV5-1
clone size: NA
CDR3 protein: CASSLEWTGGLEQYF

J gene: TRBJ1-5
V gene: TRBV28
clone size: NA
CDR3 protein: CATTGGSSGNQPQHF

J gene: TRBJ1-1
V gene: TRBV6-1
clone size: NA
CDR3 protein: CASSETGKSEAFF

J gene: TRBJ2-2
V gene: TRBV4-1
clone size: NA
CDR3 protein: CASSQRGFLASGGDTGELFF

J gene: TRBJ2-3
V gene: TRBV28
clone size: NA
CDR3 protein: CASSSRASGDTDTQYF

J gene: TRBJ1-1
V gene: TRBV19
clone size: NA
CDR3 protein: CASNSGGQVNTEAFF